This TCR beta chain was observed in a study of regulatory T cells in long-lasting Graves disease. In this sample, this clonotype turned up many times. The target antigen is unknown. Building the TCR beta libraries relied on iRepertoire HTBI primers, and CDR3 regions underwent Arm-PCR. TCRdb recomputed calls from the multiplex PCR reads with MiXCR, one row per CDR3 protein. Of about 460,000 distinct CDR3 sequences listed, about 15% are singletons. Findings and limits, study-wide: Persistent disease preferred TRBV28, TRBJ1-2 and TRBJ2-5; new disease, TRBV20-1 and TRBJ2-1. More public clonotypes were shared by persistent patients (under 3,000) than by new patients (fewer than 1,000).

Per the germline V gene, CDR1 is MNHNS and CDR2 is SASEGT. The junction had 11 bases not matched to a gene; V was cut back by 5 bases and J by 5 bases. The CDR3 length is 16 residues. Time point given: newly diagnosed GD, antithyroid drugs for less than 3 months. With RNA extracted from PBMCs as input, the TCR library was made. The sample was also linked to a second study, of T cells in Graves' hyperthyroidism and ophthalmopathy. As that report states: Any patient presenting with uncontrolled infection, other autoimmune disease, pregnancy or lactation was left out.

Material: peripheral blood mononuclear cells (PBMCs), obtained at new diagnosis, from a patient treated with antithyroid drugs. This receptor was obtained from a woman aged 45-59 years with Graves disease. This rearrangement joins TRBV6-1 to TRBJ1-4; 7 positions agree with TRBD1. The CDR3 sequence is CASSLVRRGENEKLFF. CDR3 in DNA: TGTGCCAGCAGTCTTGTTCGCAGGGGGGAAAATGAAAAACTGTTTTTT.